This TCR beta chain is drawn from a study of neurological immune-mediated disorders. Whole-study findings and limits: TCR-beta repertoires seemed private in all groups, with no expanded CDR3 amino acid sequences shared.

5'RACE generated cDNA with 10-nucleotide random UMIs. TCRdb called the 5' RACE reads again in MiXCR, with one record for every CDR3 protein. The sample includes more than 25,000 distinct CDR3 sequences, under 30% of them seen just once. Use was made of approximately 1 million CD4+ or CD8+ T cells in sorted libraries. Germline-derived CDR1 and CDR2 are DFQATT and SNEGSKA (reference sequence). V was pared by 1 base and J by 0 bases, with 10 bases between. The CDR3 is 14 amino acids. The sample holds many counts of this clonotype. Its target is not known. V is TRBV20-1 and J is TRBJ2-7; D unresolved. This receptor was obtained from a man aged 50 or older with HTLV-1-associated myelopathy (HAM/TSP). The material sequenced was CD4+ T cells from blood. The CDR3 loop reads CSARVAGASYEQYF. CDR3 in DNA: TGCAGTGCTAGAGTGGCCGGAGCCTCCTACGAGCAGTACTTC.